One sample yielded the 18 T cell receptor beta chains listed below, sequenced in a study of OX40 agonist ivuxolimab in advanced cancers. Assay: immunoSEQ multiplex PCR; the TCRdb copy retains only in-frame clones and omits some. The sample consists of around 26,000 clones, roughly three quarters of them appearing once. The source was CD4+ or CD8+ T cells sorted from blood, collected in a trial of the OX40 agonist ivuxolimab. Receptors originate from an adult with an advanced solid tumor such as melanoma, head and neck, liver or kidney cancer.

This clone was detected once. The chain is built from TRBV7-9 and TRBJ1-1; 7 bases are shared with TRBD1. CDR1 and CDR2 from the germline V gene are SEHNR and FQNEAQ (reference sequence). V shed 3 bases, J shed 0 bases, and the junction held 4 bases outside the gene matches. CDR3 length equals 15 residues. The CDR3 here is CASSLYRGLNTEAFF. CDR3 DNA sequence: TGTGCCAGCAGCTTGTACAGGGGATTGAACACTGAAGCTTTCTTT.

The chain has TRBV6-6 and TRBJ1-1; 8 positions match TRBD1. CDR1 is MNHNY, CDR2 SVGAGI, per germline (reference sequence). The junction had 6 bases not matched to a gene; V was cut back by 7 bases and J by 5 bases. CDR3 length: 13 residues. The CDR3 DNA follows: TGTGCCAGCACAGCGGACAGGGAGACTGAAGCTTTCTTT. Encoded protein: CASTADRETEAFF.

J is TRBJ2-1 and V is TRBV10-2; D remains ambiguous. The CDR3 length is 15 residues. V was cut by 10 bases and J by 1 base, with 17 bases left in between. The germline V gene has CDR1 WSHSY and CDR2 SAAADI. The CDR3 is CATKIDTQSYNEQFF. The CDR3 DNA follows: TGCGCCACCAAGATAGACACCCAGTCCTACAATGAGCAGTTCTTC.

V and J are TRBV6-6 and TRBJ2-7; D unresolved. V shed 6 bases and J shed 6 bases, with 15 bases lying between them. The CDR3 is 13 residues long. CDR1 and CDR2 from the germline V gene are MNHNY and SVGAGI (reference sequence). The CDR3 here is CASSSPPSGEQYF. CDR3 nucleotides: TGTGCCAGCAGCAGCCCCCCTTCAGGCGAGCAGTACTTC.

This clone was counted a few times. The genes are TRBV6-1 and TRBJ2-7; D uncertain. Germline V gives CDR1 MNHNS, CDR2 SASEGT. V was pared by 1 base and J by 6 bases, with 7 bases between. CDR3 length equals 12 residues. CDR3 DNA sequence: TGTGCCAGCAGTGAAGGTAGATTCGAGCAGTACTTC. Its translation is CASSEGRFEQYF.

The table lists this clone with a few counts. The chain carries TRBV5-1 and TRBJ2-7, with TRBD1 matching over 10 bases. In germline, CDR1 is SGHRS, CDR2 YFSETQ. There are 15 residues in the CDR3. V shed 5 bases and J 3 bases; nucleotides not matched to a gene: 8. Here the CDR3 reads CASSSGTGVLYEQYF. DNA for the CDR3: TGCGCCAGCAGTTCCGGGACAGGGGTTCTCTACGAGCAGTACTTC.

CDR3 coding DNA: TGTGCCAGCAGCCCCCGACAGGGGGTGAACGAGCAGTACTTC. It translates to CASSPRQGVNEQYF. The chain uses TRBV9 and TRBJ2-7; 9 bases match TRBD1. This CDR3 comprises 14 residues. Germline-derived CDR1 and CDR2 are SGDLS and YYNGEE. The V gene end was trimmed by 4 bases and the J gene end by 5 bases; junction bases not matched to a gene: 7.

V and J are TRBV5-1 and TRBJ1-1; 8 nucleotides align to TRBD1. Trimming cost V 0 bases and J 2 bases; bases outside gene matches: 3. This CDR3 contains 15 residues. Germline V gene sequence: CDR1 SGHRS, CDR2 YFSETQ. The CDR3 loop reads CASSLVGQGNTEAFF. The DNA of the CDR3 is TGCGCCAGCAGCTTGGTCGGACAGGGTAACACTGAAGCTTTCTTT. Looking up the rest from reference TRBV5-1 and TRBJ1-1 gives the full variable domain: KAGVTQTPRYLIKTRGQQVTLSCSPISGHRSVSWYQQTPGQGLQFLFEYFSETQRNKGNFPGRFSGRQFSNSRSEMNVSTLELGDSALYLCASSLVGQGNTEAFFGQGTRLTVV.

This clone was detected only once. This CDR3 reads CASSGGVYQPQHF. Written as DNA, the CDR3 is TGCGCCAGCAGTGGAGGGGTATACCAGCCCCAGCATTTT. The chain recombines TRBV10-1 with TRBJ1-5; D is perhaps TRBD1 (5 bases). The V gene lost 4 bases and the J gene lost 7 bases, with 11 bases spanning the gap. Germline CDR1 reads WNHNN; CDR2 reads SYGVQD (reference sequence). The CDR3 runs to 13 residues.

The chain links TRBV7-9 to TRBJ2-5; D is uncertain. V dropped 4 bases and J dropped 1 base, with 7 bases sitting between them. Germline CDR1 reads SEHNR; CDR2 reads FQNEAQ (reference sequence). This CDR3 is built from 13 residues. The CDR3 region is CASSSVIQETQYF. CDR3 nucleotides: TGTGCCAGCAGCTCCGTCATCCAAGAGACCCAGTACTTC.

V is TRBV29-1 and J is TRBJ2-5; D not resolved. The germline CDR1 and CDR2 sequences are SQVTM and ANQGSEA. Trimming pared 2 bases from V and 5 bases from J, leaving 15 bases between. The CDR3 length is 14 residues. CDR3 protein: CSVESVLGWETQYF. CDR3 DNA: TGCAGCGTTGAATCGGTTTTAGGGTGGGAGACCCAGTACTTC.

This clone was recorded a few times. This sequence joins TRBV6-5 and TRBJ1-1; D may be TRBD1 (5 bases). CDR3 length: 14 residues. Deletions cut 6 bases from V and 2 bases from J, with 13 bases between. Germline V gives CDR1 MNHEY, CDR2 SVGAGI. CDR3 region: CASSTQGSNTEAFF. The CDR3 DNA reads TGTGCCAGCAGCACTCAGGGATCCAACACTGAAGCTTTCTTT.

J is TRBJ2-3 and V is TRBV2, with 10 bases identical to TRBD2. CDR3 size: 15 residues. From germline, CDR1 is SNHLY and CDR2 FYNNEI. V lost 9 bases and J lost 1; bases outside the gene matches: 7. The CDR3 sequence is CASDQRGGGTDTQYF. In DNA form, the CDR3 reads TGTGCCAGTGATCAGCGGGGGGGAGGCACAGATACGCAGTATTTT. The complete variable domain, with remaining parts taken from reference TRBV2 and TRBJ2-3, reads EPEVTQTPSHQVTQMGQEVILRCVPISNHLYFYWYRQILGQKVEFLVSFYNNEISEKSEIFDDQFSVERPDGSNFTLKIRSTKLEDSAMYFCASDQRGGGTDTQYFGPGTRLTVL.

V is TRBV19 and J is TRBJ2-3; 7 bases agree with TRBD2. The CDR3 spans 17 residues. Germline CDR1 LNHDA, CDR2 SQIVND (reference sequence). V lost 4 bases and J lost 4; bases outside the gene matches: 14. The CDR3 protein is CASSTPRTSVLPDTQYF. Here the CDR3 DNA reads TGTGCCAGTAGTACACCCAGAACTAGCGTCCTGCCAGATACGCAGTATTTT.

The genes are TRBV7-3 and TRBJ2-6; TRBD1 matches 9 bases. The CDR3 contains 17 residues. Germline trimming cut 9 bases from V and 0 bases from J; bases unmatched to any gene: 9. Per the germline V gene, CDR1 is SGHTA and CDR2 is FQGTGA. CDR3 protein: CASTPGQGPSGANVLTF. The CDR3 DNA reads TGTGCCAGTACGCCGGGACAGGGTCCCTCTGGGGCCAACGTCCTGACTTTC.

The rearrangement links TRBV13 to TRBJ1-1; no reliable D call. This CDR3 comprises 14 residues. Trimming removed 3 bases at V and 0 bases at J, with 8 bases between. Germline V lookup: CDR1 PRHDT, CDR2 FYEKMQ (reference sequence). The chain's CDR3 is CASSLDGLNTEAFF. DNA of the CDR3: TGTGCCAGCAGCTTGGACGGACTGAACACTGAAGCTTTCTTT.

The chain employs TRBV29-1 and TRBJ2-1; weak D call: TRBD1 (6 bases). This CDR3 has 15 amino acids. Germline V gene lookup returns CDR1 SQVTM and CDR2 ANQGSEA. V was trimmed by 4 bases and J by 2 bases, leaving 15 bases between them. The CDR3 nucleotides are TGCAGCGTTGTCCCTTTACAGGGAACCTACAATGAGCAGTTCTTC. This translates into CSVVPLQGTYNEQFF.

J is TRBJ2-1 and V is TRBV5-4; tentatively, D is TRBD1 (5 bases). V was shortened by 4 bases and J by 0 bases, with 17 bases between the two germline ends. Germline V gene lookup returns CDR1 SGHNT and CDR2 YYREEE (reference sequence). The length of the CDR3 is 17 residues. The CDR3 protein is CASSLRVSSSSYNEQFF. The CDR3 bases are TGTGCCAGCAGCCTCAGGGTCTCCTCCAGCTCCTACAATGAGCAGTTCTTC.